This T cell receptor (beta chain) was sequenced for a study of yellow fever vaccine responses in identical twins. Findings and limits, study-wide: A vaccine T cell response that seemed partly convergent and partly personalized was reported in twins.

From the RT-PCR reads, TCRdb called clonotypes with MiXCR, one entry per CDR3 protein. The data show approximately 9,700 distinct CDR3 sequences, around 78% seen once. Germline lookup yields CDR1 SNHLY and CDR2 FYNNEI. CDR3 length: 14 residues. V was clipped by 6 bases and J by 2 bases, with 11 bases between them. In its sample, this clonotype was seen once. The antigen is undetermined. The receptor was derived from a woman aged 18-29 years who received the yellow fever vaccine. The material was T cells from blood (PBMCs), unsorted or a sorted subset (not recorded which), obtained before or after yellow fever vaccination (not recorded which). The chain links TRBV2 to TRBJ1-5; D unclear. The CDR3 DNA sequence: TGTGCCAGCAGGGGTCTCTTCGGCAATCAGCCCCAGCATTTT. This codes for CASRGLFGNQPQHF.